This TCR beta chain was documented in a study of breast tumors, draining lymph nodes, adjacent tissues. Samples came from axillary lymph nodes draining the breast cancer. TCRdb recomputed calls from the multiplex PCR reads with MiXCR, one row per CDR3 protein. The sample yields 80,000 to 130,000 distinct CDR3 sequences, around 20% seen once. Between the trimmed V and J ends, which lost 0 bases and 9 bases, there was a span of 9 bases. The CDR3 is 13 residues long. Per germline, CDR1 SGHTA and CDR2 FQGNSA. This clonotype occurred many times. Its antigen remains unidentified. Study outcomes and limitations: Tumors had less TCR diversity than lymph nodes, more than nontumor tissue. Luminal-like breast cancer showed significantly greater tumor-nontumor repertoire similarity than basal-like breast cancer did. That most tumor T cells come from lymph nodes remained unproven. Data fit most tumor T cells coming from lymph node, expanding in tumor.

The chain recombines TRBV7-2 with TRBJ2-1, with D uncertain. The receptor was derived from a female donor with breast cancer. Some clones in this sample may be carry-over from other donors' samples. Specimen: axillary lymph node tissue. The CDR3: CASSLAPSGEQFF. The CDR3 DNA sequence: TGTGCCAGCAGCTTAGCTCCTTCGGGTGAGCAGTTCTTC.